A single sample is the source of the 19 T cell receptor beta chains below, sequenced in a study of CD8 T cells in Susac syndrome. The authors reverse transcribed 0.5 to 1 ug RNA with random hexamers. A single record per CDR3 protein comes from TCRdb applying MiXCR to the immunoSEQ multiplex PCR reads. Altogether roughly 200,000 distinct CDR3 sequences are present, approximately 94% being singletons, with the ten largest covering less than 0.12%. The specimen was CD4+ T cells from PBMCs. All receptors come from a human donor in good health.

The rearrangement links TRBV12-3 or TRBV12-4 to TRBJ2-7; 8 bases fit TRBD1. V trimming: 6 bases; J trimming: 7 bases; junction bases outside the gene matches: 8. CDR3 length equals 13 residues. The CDR3 protein is CASSPGQDLEQYF. DNA for the CDR3: TGTGCCAGCAGCCCGGGACAGGACTTAGAGCAGTACTTC.

The chain links TRBV27 to TRBJ1-1, with D perhaps matching TRBD1 (5 bases). This CDR3 contains 16 residues. V was clipped by 3 bases and J by 1 base, with 15 bases between them. From germline, CDR1 is MNHEY and CDR2 SMNVEV (reference sequence). CDR3 sequence: CASSLIFGTANTEAFF. The CDR3 nucleotides read TGTGCCAGCAGTTTGATTTTCGGGACGGCGAACACTGAAGCTTTCTTT.

This rearrangement joins TRBV28 to TRBJ2-2, with 7 bases aligning to TRBD1. CDR1 is MDHEN, CDR2 SYDVKM, per germline. V lost 4 bases to trimming and J lost 0 bases; unmatched junction nucleotides: 2. This CDR3 is 15 amino acids long. CDR3 DNA sequence: TGTGCCAGCAGTTACGGGACAGCGAACACCGGGGAGCTGTTTTTT. Protein product: CASSYGTANTGELFF.

The J gene is TRBJ2-1, the V gene TRBV12-3 or TRBV12-4, with D unresolved. The V gene lost 5 bases and the J gene lost 13 bases, with 15 bases spanning the gap. The CDR3 contains 12 residues. DNA of the CDR3: TGTGCCAGCAGTCAGGACCGGGCAGGTCAGTTCTTC. This encodes CASSQDRAGQFF.

This sequence joins TRBV27 and TRBJ1-2, with TRBD1 matching 9 bases. CDR3 length: 15 residues. Germline lookup yields CDR1 MNHEY and CDR2 SMNVEV (reference sequence). V lost 3 bases and J lost 3; bases outside the gene matches: 5. As DNA, the CDR3 is TGTGCCAGCAGTTTCTCGGACAGGGGCTACTATGGCTACACCTTC. This sequence encodes CASSFSDRGYYGYTF.

V usage is TRBV3-1 and J usage is TRBJ2-7, with 11 bases that match TRBD2. Trimming removed 5 bases from V and 3 bases from J; junction bases left unmatched: 6. Germline loops: CDR1 LGHDT, CDR2 YNNKEL (reference sequence). There are 15 residues in the CDR3. The CDR3 DNA follows: TGTGCCAGCAGCGGGGGGACTAGCGGATTCTACGAGCAGTACTTC. Translating gives CASSGGTSGFYEQYF.

The gene calls are TRBV30 and TRBJ2-2; D possibly corresponds to TRBD1 (5 bases). V was cut by 8 bases and J by 9 bases, with 13 bases left in between. Germline V gene lookup returns CDR1 GTSNPN and CDR2 SVGIG (reference sequence). This CDR3 is built from 11 residues. This CDR3 reads CATRQFRELFF. CDR3 DNA sequence: TGTGCCACTCGACAGTTTAGGGAGCTGTTTTTT.

This clonotype was observed once. The J gene is TRBJ2-1, the V gene TRBV6-2 or TRBV6-3; D uncertain. The CDR3 is 12 amino acids. Trimming removed 5 bases at V and 7 bases at J, with 9 bases between. Germline loops: CDR1 MNHEY, CDR2 SVGEGT. The CDR3 sequence: CASSDPRNEQFF. CDR3 DNA sequence: TGTGCCAGCAGTGACCCAAGGAATGAGCAGTTCTTC.

CDR3 nucleotide sequence: TGTGCCAGCAGTTTAAGAGGGGCCGGTCAAGAGACCCAGTACTTC. Residues: CASSLRGAGQETQYF. The chain couples TRBV27 to TRBJ2-5; either TRBD1 or TRBD2 may supply D (5 bases each). Trimming removed 2 bases from V and 2 bases from J, with 12 bases in between. CDR1 is MNHEY, CDR2 SMNVEV, per germline (reference sequence). This CDR3 has 15 amino acids.

The V call is TRBV20-1, the J call TRBJ1-1; D is ambiguous. V was clipped by 3 bases and J by 6 bases, with 17 bases between them. There are 14 residues in the CDR3. Germline values: CDR1 DFQATT, CDR2 SNEGSKA (reference sequence). CDR3 nucleotides: TGCAGTGCTAGCGCAGGATTTAGGACTTCTGAAGCTTTCTTT. This translates into CSASAGFRTSEAFF.

The gene calls are TRBV15 and TRBJ2-1; 10 positions agree with TRBD2. J was trimmed by 8 bases and V by 1 base; bases with no gene match: 8. The CDR3 is 16 residues long. The germline CDR1 and CDR2 sequences are LNHNV and YYDKDF (reference sequence). The CDR3 coding sequence is TGTGCCACCAGCAGAGTAGCGGGAGGCTCTGGGGATGAGCAGTTCTTC. Translation: CATSRVAGGSGDEQFF.

This chain connects TRBV3-1 to TRBJ2-5, with TRBD2 matching over 7 bases. There are 14 residues in the CDR3. Losses at the gene ends were 1 base for V and 4 bases for J; bases not matched to a gene: 3. The germline V gene has CDR1 LGHDT and CDR2 YNNKEL (reference sequence). The CDR3 coding sequence is TGTGCCAGCAGCCAAGCGACTAGCCGAGAGACCCAGTACTTC. The encoded protein is CASSQATSRETQYF.

This CDR3 is CASSWSSGRPDTQYF. The CDR3 DNA reads TGTGCCAGCAGTTGGAGTAGCGGGAGGCCCGATACGCAGTATTTT. V gene TRBV28 combines with J gene TRBJ2-3; 10 bases match TRBD2. The CDR3 is 15 residues long. Looked up from germline, CDR1 is MDHEN and CDR2 is SYDVKM. The V gene end was trimmed by 4 bases and the J gene end by 6 bases; junction bases not matched to a gene: 7.

This chain uses TRBV5-1 with TRBJ2-7; 8 bases agree with TRBD2. The CDR3 has 15 residues. Germline V gene sequence: CDR1 SGHRS, CDR2 YFSETQ. The J segment lost 0 bases and the V segment lost 4 bases, leaving 6 bases of the junction unmatched. CDR3 nucleotide sequence: TGCGCCAGCAGCCCTACCAGCGGGAGCTCCTACGAGCAGTACTTC. It specifies CASSPTSGSSYEQYF.

The chain carries TRBV30 and TRBJ2-1, with D tentatively TRBD2 (5 bases). Germline CDR1 GTSNPN, CDR2 SVGIG (reference sequence). Trimming removed 0 bases from V and 4 bases from J, with 13 bases in between. This CDR3 is 15 amino acids long. The CDR3 loop reads CAWSVEARVYNEQFF. The CDR3 DNA reads TGTGCCTGGAGTGTAGAAGCGAGGGTTTACAATGAGCAGTTCTTC.

The CDR3 sequence: CSAPPVAGFYEQYF. The CDR3 DNA is TGCAGTGCTCCCCCGGTAGCGGGGTTCTACGAGCAGTACTTC. V gene TRBV20-1 combines with J gene TRBJ2-7; 8 bases line up with TRBD2. Losses at the gene ends were 5 bases for V and 3 bases for J; bases not matched to a gene: 9. Germline V gene sequence: CDR1 DFQATT, CDR2 SNEGSKA (reference sequence). This CDR3 has 14 residues.

The gene calls are TRBV20-1 and TRBJ2-6; perhaps TRBD1 as D (5 bases). V dropped 5 bases and J dropped 0 bases, with 17 bases sitting between them. In germline, CDR1 is DFQATT, CDR2 SNEGSKA (reference sequence). The CDR3 consists of 17 residues. CDR3 DNA sequence: TGCAGTGCTCCCTCCAGGGCGCTGAGCTCTGGGGCCAACGTCCTGACTTTC. It codes for CSAPSRALSSGANVLTF.

The genes are TRBV28 and TRBJ1-2; unclear D gene. CDR1 and CDR2 (germline): MDHEN, SYDVKM. The V end lost 6 bases, the J end lost 0 bases, and 11 bases lay between the germline ends. The CDR3 has 14 amino acids. CDR3 bases: TGTGCCAGCAGCCAGACACCAACTAACTATGGCTACACCTTC. The encoded protein is CASSQTPTNYGYTF.

V gene TRBV30 combines with J gene TRBJ1-4; D call uncertain. With 2 bases removed from V and 7 bases from J, the gap between germline ends came to 5 bases. CDR1 and CDR2 from the germline V gene are GTSNPN and SVGIG (reference sequence). This CDR3 is 11 amino acids long. The CDR3 here is CAWSLSEKLFF. CDR3 DNA: TGTGCCTGGAGTTTGAGTGAAAAACTGTTTTTT.